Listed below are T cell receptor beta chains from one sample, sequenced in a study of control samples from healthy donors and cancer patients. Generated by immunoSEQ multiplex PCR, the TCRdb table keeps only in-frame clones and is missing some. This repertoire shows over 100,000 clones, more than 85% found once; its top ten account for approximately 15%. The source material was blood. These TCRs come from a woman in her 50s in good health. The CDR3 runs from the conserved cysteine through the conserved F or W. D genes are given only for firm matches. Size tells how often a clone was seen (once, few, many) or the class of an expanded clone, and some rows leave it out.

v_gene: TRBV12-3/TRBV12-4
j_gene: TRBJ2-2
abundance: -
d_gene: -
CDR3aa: CASSLLSGELFF
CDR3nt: TGTGCCAGCAGTTTGCTTTCCGGGGAGCTGTTTTTT

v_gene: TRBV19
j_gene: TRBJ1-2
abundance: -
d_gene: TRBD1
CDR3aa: CASSMDRGSYGYTF
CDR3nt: TGTGCCAGTAGTATGGACAGGGGGAGCTATGGCTACACCTTC

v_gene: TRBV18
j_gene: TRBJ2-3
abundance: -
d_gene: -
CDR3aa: CASSVLPADTQYF
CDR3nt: TGTGCCAGCTCAGTCCTGCCGGCAGATACGCAGTATTTT

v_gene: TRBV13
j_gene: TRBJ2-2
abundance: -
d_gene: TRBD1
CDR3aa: CASSLEGQGDGELFF
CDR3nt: TGTGCCAGCAGCTTAGAGGGACAGGGGGACGGGGAGCTGTTTTTT

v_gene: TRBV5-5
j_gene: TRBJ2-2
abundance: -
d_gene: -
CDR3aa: CASSLASNQGGELFF
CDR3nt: TGTGCCAGCAGCTTGGCGTCGAATCAGGGCGGGGAGCTGTTTTTT

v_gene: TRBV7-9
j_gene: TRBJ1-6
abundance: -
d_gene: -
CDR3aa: CASSLGGVGTPLHF
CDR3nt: TGTGCCAGCAGCTTAGGAGGAGTGGGGACACCCCTCCACTTT

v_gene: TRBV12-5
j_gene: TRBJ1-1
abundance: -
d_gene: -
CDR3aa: CASGSDSAGRNTEAFF
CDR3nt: TGTGCTAGTGGTTCCGACAGCGCGGGTCGGAACACTGAAGCTTTCTTT

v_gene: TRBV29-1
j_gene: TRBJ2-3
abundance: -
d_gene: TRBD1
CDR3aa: CSAQPGTGTDTQYF
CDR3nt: TGCAGCGCTCAACCCGGGACAGGCACAGATACGCAGTATTTT

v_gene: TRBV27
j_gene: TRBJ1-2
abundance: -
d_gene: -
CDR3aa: CASSSGFRSSSYGYTF
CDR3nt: TGTGCCAGCAGTTCCGGGTTCAGGAGTTCCTCCTATGGCTACACCTTC

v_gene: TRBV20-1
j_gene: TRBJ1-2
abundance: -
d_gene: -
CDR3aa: CSASGQSNYGYTF
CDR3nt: TGCAGTGCTAGTGGGCAGTCTAACTATGGCTACACCTTC

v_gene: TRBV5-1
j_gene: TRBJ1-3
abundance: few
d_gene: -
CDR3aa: CASSLESGNTIYF
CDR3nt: TGCGCCAGCAGCTTGGAATCAGGAAACACCATATATTTT

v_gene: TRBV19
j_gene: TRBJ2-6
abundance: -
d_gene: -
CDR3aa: CASKQSGGANVLTF
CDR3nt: TGTGCCAGTAAACAGTCTGGTGGGGCCAACGTCCTGACTTTC

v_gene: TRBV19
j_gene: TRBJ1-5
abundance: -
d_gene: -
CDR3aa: CASIPFGGGGQPQHF
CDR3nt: TGTGCCAGTATTCCGTTCGGGGGGGGCGGACAGCCCCAGCATTTT

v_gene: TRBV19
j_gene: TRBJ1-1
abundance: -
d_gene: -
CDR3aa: CASIKGQPALNTEAFF
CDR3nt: TGTGCCAGTATCAAAGGGCAGCCAGCTCTGAACACTGAAGCTTTCTTT

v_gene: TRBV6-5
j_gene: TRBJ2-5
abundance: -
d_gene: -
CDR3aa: CASRIGETQYF
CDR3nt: TGTGCCAGCAGGATAGGGGAGACCCAGTACTTC

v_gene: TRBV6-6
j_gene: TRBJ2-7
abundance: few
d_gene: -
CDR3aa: CASSIDTKDRFYEQYF
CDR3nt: TGTGCCAGCAGTATCGATACTAAGGACCGCTTTTACGAGCAGTACTTC

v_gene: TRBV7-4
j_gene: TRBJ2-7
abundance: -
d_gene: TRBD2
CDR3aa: CASSLPRTSIYEQYF
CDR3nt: TGTGCCAGCAGCTTGCCGAGGACTAGCATCTACGAGCAGTACTTC

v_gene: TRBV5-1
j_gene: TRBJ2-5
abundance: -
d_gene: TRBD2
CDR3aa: CASSPRGAGLSYQETQYF
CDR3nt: TGCGCCAGCAGCCCCCGTGGAGCGGGGCTTTCGTACCAAGAGACCCAGTACTTC

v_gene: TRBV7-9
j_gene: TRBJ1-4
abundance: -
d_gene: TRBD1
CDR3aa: CASSPDRDFEKLFF
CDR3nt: TGTGCCAGCAGCCCGGACAGGGATTTTGAAAAACTGTTTTTT

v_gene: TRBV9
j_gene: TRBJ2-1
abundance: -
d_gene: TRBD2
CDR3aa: CASSVDPSGRASEQFF
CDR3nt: TGTGCCAGCAGCGTAGACCCTAGCGGGAGGGCCAGCGAGCAGTTCTTC

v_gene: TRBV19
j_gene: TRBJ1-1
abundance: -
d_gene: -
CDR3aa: CAVETRENTEAFF
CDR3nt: TGTGCCGTAGAGACTAGGGAGAACACTGAAGCTTTCTTT

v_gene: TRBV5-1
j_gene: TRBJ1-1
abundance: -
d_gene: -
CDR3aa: CASSFGAGNTEAFF
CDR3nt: TGCGCCAGCAGCTTTGGGGCAGGGAACACTGAAGCTTTCTTT

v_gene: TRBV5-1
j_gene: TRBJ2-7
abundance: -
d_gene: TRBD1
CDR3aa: CASSLTGQGLAQQYF
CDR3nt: TGCGCCAGCAGCTTGACGGGACAGGGGTTGGCACAGCAGTACTTC

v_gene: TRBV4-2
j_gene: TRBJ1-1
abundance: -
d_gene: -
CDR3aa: CASSQEEGWGTEAFF
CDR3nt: TGTGCCAGCAGCCAAGAAGAGGGTTGGGGCACTGAAGCTTTCTTT

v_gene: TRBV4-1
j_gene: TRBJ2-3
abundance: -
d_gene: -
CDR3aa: CASSQDPPGGLKDTQYF
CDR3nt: TGCGCCAGCAGCCAAGACCCACCCGGGGGGCTGAAAGATACGCAGTATTTT

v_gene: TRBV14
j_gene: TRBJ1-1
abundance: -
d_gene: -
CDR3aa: CASSFQVNTEAFF
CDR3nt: TGTGCCAGCAGTTTTCAGGTGAACACTGAAGCTTTCTTT

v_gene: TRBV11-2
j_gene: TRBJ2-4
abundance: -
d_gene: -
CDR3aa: CASSLAGWRSKNIQYF
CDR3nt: TGTGCCAGCAGCTTAGCGGGTTGGAGGTCCAAAAACATTCAGTACTTC

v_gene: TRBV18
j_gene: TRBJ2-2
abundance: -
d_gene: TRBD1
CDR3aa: CASSFLQGDGELFF
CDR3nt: TGTGCCAGCTCATTTCTTCAGGGGGACGGGGAGCTGTTTTTT

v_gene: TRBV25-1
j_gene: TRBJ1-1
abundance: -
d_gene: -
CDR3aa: CASSDQGREAFF
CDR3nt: TGTGCCAGCAGTGATCAGGGCCGTGAAGCTTTCTTT

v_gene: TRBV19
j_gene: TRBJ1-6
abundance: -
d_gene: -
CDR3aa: CASSISWGLRAPLHF
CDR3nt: TGTGCCAGTAGTATTAGCTGGGGACTGAGGGCACCCCTCCACTTT

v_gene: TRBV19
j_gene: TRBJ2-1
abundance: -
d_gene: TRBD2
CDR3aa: CASPPGAGDFYNEQFF
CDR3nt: TGTGCCAGTCCCCCCGGGGCGGGAGACTTCTACAATGAGCAGTTCTTC

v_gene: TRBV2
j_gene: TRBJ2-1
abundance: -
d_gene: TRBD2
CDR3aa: CASKDRLAGGNGYNEQFF
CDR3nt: TGTGCCAGCAAGGACCGACTAGCGGGAGGTAACGGCTACAATGAGCAGTTCTTC

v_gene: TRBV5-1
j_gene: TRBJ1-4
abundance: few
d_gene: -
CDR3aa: CASSLYLGSYNEKLFF
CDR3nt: TGCGCCAGCAGCTTGTACCTGGGATCTTATAATGAAAAACTGTTTTTT

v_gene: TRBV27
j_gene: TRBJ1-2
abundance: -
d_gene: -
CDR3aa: CASSLSGYYGYTF
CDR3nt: TGTGCCAGCAGTTTATCGGGGTACTATGGCTACACCTTC

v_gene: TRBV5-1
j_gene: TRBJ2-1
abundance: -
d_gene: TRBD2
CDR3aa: CASSPPKTSGILEQFF
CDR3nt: TGCGCCAGCAGCCCACCCAAGACTAGCGGGATCCTCGAGCAGTTCTTC

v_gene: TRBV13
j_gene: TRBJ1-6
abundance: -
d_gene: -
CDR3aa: CASSLVPGGNSPLHF
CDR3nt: TGTGCCAGCAGCTTAGTTCCCGGTGGGAATTCACCCCTCCACTTT

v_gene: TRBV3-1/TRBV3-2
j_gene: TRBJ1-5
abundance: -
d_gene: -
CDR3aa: CASSQARNNQPQHF
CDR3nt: TGTGCCAGCAGCCAAGCCAGAAACAATCAGCCCCAGCATTTT

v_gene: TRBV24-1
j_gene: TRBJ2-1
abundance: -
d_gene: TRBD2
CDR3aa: CATSDLGTSRGYQFF
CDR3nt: TGTGCCACCAGTGATTTGGGGACTAGCAGGGGTTATCAGTTCTTC

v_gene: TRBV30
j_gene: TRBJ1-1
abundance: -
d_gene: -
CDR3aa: CAWSVNHMNTEAFF
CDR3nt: TGTGCCTGGAGTGTGAATCACATGAACACTGAAGCTTTCTTT

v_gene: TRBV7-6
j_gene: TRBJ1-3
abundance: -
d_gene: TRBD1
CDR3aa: CASSLDAGQGRYSGNTIYF
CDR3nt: TGTGCCAGCAGCTTAGACGCGGGACAGGGCAGATACTCTGGAAACACCATATATTTT

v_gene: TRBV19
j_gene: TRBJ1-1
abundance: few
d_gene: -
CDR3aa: CASSITGGSTEAFF
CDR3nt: TGTGCCAGTAGTATTACAGGAGGCTCCACTGAAGCTTTCTTT

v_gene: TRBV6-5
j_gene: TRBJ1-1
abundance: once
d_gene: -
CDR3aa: CASRGLSNTEAFF
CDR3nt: TGTGCCAGCAGGGGACTCTCGAACACTGAAGCTTTCTTT

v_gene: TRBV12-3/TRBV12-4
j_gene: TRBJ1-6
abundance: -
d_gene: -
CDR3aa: CASSRRRGLHF
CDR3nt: TGTGCCAGCAGTCGACGTCGGGGCCTCCACTTT

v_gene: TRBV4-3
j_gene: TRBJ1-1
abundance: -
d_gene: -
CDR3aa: CASSQGKAEAFF
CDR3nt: TGCGCCAGCAGCCAAGGGAAGGCCGAAGCTTTCTTT

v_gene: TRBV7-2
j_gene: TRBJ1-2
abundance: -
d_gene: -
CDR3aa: CATGEYGYTF
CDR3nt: TGTGCGACCGGCGAGTATGGCTACACCTTC

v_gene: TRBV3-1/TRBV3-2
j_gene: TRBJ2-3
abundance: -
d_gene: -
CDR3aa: CASSQEQGRGSDTQYF
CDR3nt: TGTGCCAGCAGCCAAGAGCAGGGGAGGGGATCAGATACGCAGTATTTT

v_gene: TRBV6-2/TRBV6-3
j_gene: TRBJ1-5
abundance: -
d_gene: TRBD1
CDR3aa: CASSTLRTGGNQPQHF
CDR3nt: TGTGCCAGCAGTACCCTTCGGACAGGGGGCAATCAGCCCCAGCATTTT

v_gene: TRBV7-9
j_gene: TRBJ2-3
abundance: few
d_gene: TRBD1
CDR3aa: CASSAAGQGIKDTQYF
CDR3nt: TGTGCCAGCAGCGCAGCGGGACAGGGTATTAAAGATACGCAGTATTTT

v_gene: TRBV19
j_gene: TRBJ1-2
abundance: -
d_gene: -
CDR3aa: CASSMGYGYTF
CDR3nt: TGTGCCAGTAGTATGGGATACGGCTACACCTTC

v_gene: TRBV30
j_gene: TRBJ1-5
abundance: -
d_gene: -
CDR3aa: CAWSPSRNQPQHF
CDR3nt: TGTGCCTGGAGTCCTTCCCGGAATCAGCCCCAGCATTTT

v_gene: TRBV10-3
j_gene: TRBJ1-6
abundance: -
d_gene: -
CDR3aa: CAISGIGSYNSPLHF
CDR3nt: TGTGCCATCAGTGGGATAGGATCTTATAATTCACCCCTCCACTTT

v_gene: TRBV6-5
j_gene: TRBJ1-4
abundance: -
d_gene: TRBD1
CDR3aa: CASSYSKGTGNEKLFF
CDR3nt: TGTGCCAGCAGTTACTCGAAGGGGACAGGTAATGAAAAACTGTTTTTT